This is a list of T cell receptor beta chains from one sample in a study of T cells in Graves' hyperthyroidism and ophthalmopathy. TCRdb fed the multiplex PCR reads into MiXCR, producing one record per CDR3 protein. The sample lists approximately 400,000 distinct CDR3 sequences, less than 15% occurring once. The specimen was blood. All receptors come from a young man with Graves' hyperthyroidism that later progressed to Graves' ophthalmopathy. CDR3s include the opening cysteine and the closing phenylalanine or tryptophan. D genes are given only for firm matches. Size is omitted from some rows. Given values are once, few, many or a class for expanded clones.

j_call: TRBJ1-5
clone_size: medium-sized
v_call: TRBV20-1
d_call: .
cdr3_aa: CSASRGREYQPQHF
cdr3_nt: TGCAGTGCTAGTCGAGGCAGGGAGTACCAGCCCCAGCATTTT

j_call: TRBJ2-7
clone_size: many
v_call: TRBV28
d_call: TRBD2
cdr3_aa: CASRNPGLAGTAYEQYF
cdr3_nt: TGTGCCAGCAGAAACCCGGGACTAGCGGGGACGGCCTACGAGCAGTACTTC

j_call: TRBJ1-2
clone_size: .
v_call: TRBV4-1
d_call: .
cdr3_aa: CASSQDLGFATF
cdr3_nt: TGCGCCAGCAGCCAAGATCTCGGGTTTGCGACCTTC

j_call: TRBJ1-2
clone_size: few
v_call: TRBV7-2
d_call: .
cdr3_aa: CASSLGSGSNYGYTF
cdr3_nt: TGTGCCAGCAGCTTAGGAAGTGGGTCGAACTATGGCTACACCTTC

j_call: TRBJ1-1
clone_size: many
v_call: TRBV12-3/TRBV12-4
d_call: TRBD1
cdr3_aa: CASSLTLGRGPSNTEAFF
cdr3_nt: TGTGCCAGCAGTTTAACTCTCGGCAGGGGGCCCTCGAACACTGAAGCTTTCTTT

j_call: TRBJ1-5
clone_size: many
v_call: TRBV28
d_call: .
cdr3_aa: CASSFPPLGNQPQHF
cdr3_nt: TGTGCCAGCAGCTTCCCCCCGTTGGGCAATCAGCCCCAGCATTTT

j_call: TRBJ2-7
clone_size: many
v_call: TRBV11-3
d_call: TRBD2
cdr3_aa: CASSPVASGRLLNYEQYF
cdr3_nt: TGTGCCAGCAGTCCAGTGGCTAGCGGACGACTTTTAAACTACGAGCAGTACTTC

j_call: TRBJ2-3
clone_size: many
v_call: TRBV15
d_call: TRBD1
cdr3_aa: CATSIGDRAPDTQYF
cdr3_nt: TGTGCCACCAGCATCGGGGACAGGGCTCCAGATACGCAGTATTTT

j_call: TRBJ2-5
clone_size: .
v_call: TRBV19
d_call: TRBD1
cdr3_aa: CASSTDREATQYF
cdr3_nt: TGTGCCAGTAGTACGGACAGGGAGGCGACCCAGTACTTC

j_call: TRBJ1-2
clone_size: many
v_call: TRBV20-1
d_call: .
cdr3_aa: CSARSNGAGYTF
cdr3_nt: TGCAGTGCTAGGTCGAACGGTGCTGGCTACACCTTC

j_call: TRBJ1-2
clone_size: .
v_call: TRBV7-9
d_call: TRBD1
cdr3_aa: CASRPGTETNYGYTF
cdr3_nt: TGTGCCAGCAGGCCCGGGACAGAAACTAACTATGGCTACACCTTC

j_call: TRBJ2-5
clone_size: few
v_call: TRBV28
d_call: TRBD1
cdr3_aa: CASSPKTGRETQYF
cdr3_nt: TGTGCCAGCAGCCCTAAGACAGGGAGAGAGACCCAGTACTTC

j_call: TRBJ2-1
clone_size: many
v_call: TRBV7-8
d_call: .
cdr3_aa: CASSPLWNQGYHNEQFF
cdr3_nt: TGTGCCAGCAGCCCGCTGTGGAACCAGGGGTACCACAATGAGCAGTTCTTC

j_call: TRBJ2-1
clone_size: many
v_call: TRBV28
d_call: .
cdr3_aa: CASSPARNEQFF
cdr3_nt: TGTGCCAGCAGCCCAGCCCGAAATGAGCAGTTCTTC

j_call: TRBJ1-4
clone_size: few
v_call: TRBV5-5
d_call: .
cdr3_aa: CASSLLAGYNEKLFF
cdr3_nt: TGTGCCAGCAGCTTGTTAGCAGGGTATAATGAAAAACTGTTTTTT

j_call: TRBJ1-5
clone_size: .
v_call: TRBV27
d_call: TRBD1
cdr3_aa: CASSLDWQGAGQPQHF
cdr3_nt: TGTGCCAGCAGTTTAGACTGGCAGGGGGCTGGTCAGCCCCAGCATTTT

j_call: TRBJ2-1
clone_size: .
v_call: TRBV29-1
d_call: .
cdr3_aa: CSAQGGGYNEQFF
cdr3_nt: TGCAGCGCCCAAGGGGGGGGCTACAATGAGCAGTTCTTC

j_call: TRBJ2-7
clone_size: many
v_call: TRBV2
d_call: .
cdr3_aa: CASSENTSYEQYF
cdr3_nt: TGTGCCAGCAGTGAGAACACCTCCTACGAGCAGTACTTC

j_call: TRBJ2-7
clone_size: .
v_call: TRBV28
d_call: TRBD2
cdr3_aa: CASSSSGSDSYEQYF
cdr3_nt: TGTGCCAGCAGTAGTAGCGGGAGTGACTCCTACGAGCAGTACTTC

j_call: TRBJ2-5
clone_size: many
v_call: TRBV30
d_call: .
cdr3_aa: CAWNVYQETQYF
cdr3_nt: TGTGCCTGGAACGTGTACCAAGAGACCCAGTACTTC